The 25 T cell receptor beta chains below all came from one sample that was sequenced in a study of blood T cell repertoires in COVID-19. Here immunoSEQ multiplex PCR was the method, and the copy in TCRdb shows in-frame clones only, minus some. This repertoire shows about 350,000 clones, approximately 90% found once; its top ten account for just over 9.5%. The sample taken for sequencing was peripheral blood. These receptors came from a man aged 30 to 39 with COVID-19, enrolled during active disease.

The chain links TRBV6-5 to TRBJ1-4; 11 nucleotides align to TRBD1. V shed 4 bases and J 5 bases; nucleotides not matched to a gene: 0. Germline V gives CDR1 MNHEY, CDR2 SVGAGI. There are 14 residues in the CDR3. This CDR3 is CASSWDRGNEKLFF. The CDR3, as DNA: TGTGCCAGCAGTTGGGACAGGGGGAATGAAAAACTGTTTTTT.

The genes are TRBV2 and TRBJ2-7, with 8 bases aligning to TRBD1. This CDR3 is 11 amino acids long. J was trimmed by 12 bases and V by 7 bases; bases with no gene match: 8. Germline V lookup: CDR1 SNHLY, CDR2 FYNNEI. The CDR3 protein is CASNDRGRPYF. CDR3 DNA sequence: TGTGCCAGCAACGACAGGGGTAGACCGTACTTC.

For the CDR3, the DNA is TGTGCCACCAGCGGAGGGACAGGGGGTTACGAGCAGTACTTC. Protein sequence: CATSGGTGGYEQYF. The chain joins TRBV15 to TRBJ2-7, with 11 positions matching TRBD1. V lost 5 bases and J lost 4; bases outside the gene matches: 4. The germline CDR1 and CDR2 sequences are LNHNV and YYDKDF (reference sequence). The CDR3 runs to 14 residues. Full variable domain (remainder filled in from reference TRBV15 and TRBJ2-7): DAMVIQNPRYQVTQFGKPVTLSCSQTLNHNVMYWYQQKSSQAPKLLFHYYDKDFNNEADTPDNFQSRRPNTSFCFLDIRSPGLGDTAMYLCATSGGTGGYEQYFGPGTRLTVT.

This sequence joins TRBV28 and TRBJ1-5; possibly TRBD1 for D (5 bases). Deletions cut 4 bases from V and 7 bases from J, with 20 bases between. Germline CDR1 and CDR2: MDHEN and SYDVKM. There are 16 residues in the CDR3. The CDR3 nucleotides are TGTGCCAGCAGTTCCCCCTTGGGTGGGGGGAGACAGCCCCAGCATTTT. Its protein is CASSSPLGGGRQPQHF.

The chain couples TRBV27 to TRBJ2-7; 10 positions match TRBD1. V lost 6 bases to trimming and J lost 3 bases; unmatched junction nucleotides: 2. Looked up from germline, CDR1 is MNHEY and CDR2 is SMNVEV (reference sequence). The CDR3 extends over 13 amino acids. The CDR3 loop reads CASSRDRGYEQYF. The CDR3 DNA reads as TGTGCCAGCAGCCGGGACAGGGGCTACGAGCAGTACTTC.

This rearrangement joins TRBV4-3 to TRBJ2-1; TRBD1 matches 9 bases. The trim removed 1 base at V and 9 bases at J, leaving 7 bases unmatched. Germline V gene sequence: CDR1 LGHNA, CDR2 YSLEER. The CDR3 extends over 15 amino acids. CDR3 loop: CASSQAGTGSGEQFF. CDR3 coding DNA: TGCGCCAGCAGCCAAGCCGGGACAGGGAGCGGTGAGCAGTTCTTC.

V is TRBV4-1 and J is TRBJ2-7; D is ambiguous. The ends were cut back, 0 bases at V and 4 bases at J, with 10 bases in the middle. CDR1 is MGHRA and CDR2 is YSYEKL in the germline V gene. The CDR3 has 14 amino acids. Here the CDR3 reads CASSQDVTAYEQYF. Written as DNA, the CDR3 is TGCGCCAGCAGCCAAGACGTAACAGCATACGAGCAGTACTTC.

The rearrangement links TRBV6-6 to TRBJ1-5; D is perhaps TRBD1 (5 bases). Germline CDR1 and CDR2: MNHNY and SVGAGI (reference sequence). Trimming left V 0 bases short and J 6 bases short, with 15 bases between. The CDR3 extends over 16 amino acids. CDR3 bases: TGTGCCAGCAGTTACTCGGAAGGGGCGGGGGGTCAGCCCCAGCATTTT. Its protein product is CASSYSEGAGGQPQHF.

The chain uses TRBV5-1 and TRBJ2-7; the D gene is possibly TRBD1 (5 bases). The V and J ends lost 0 bases and 3 bases respectively, with 16 bases between them. This CDR3 is built from 16 residues. Germline V gene sequence: CDR1 SGHRS, CDR2 YFSETQ. DNA of the CDR3: TGCGCCAGCAGCTTGGGCCGGCAGGGTGGTGGCTACGAGCAGTACTTC. Its protein is CASSLGRQGGGYEQYF.

This chain links TRBV19 with TRBJ2-1, with 7 bases that match TRBD2. Germline lookup yields CDR1 LNHDA and CDR2 SQIVND (reference sequence). The trim removed 1 base at V and 4 bases at J, leaving 10 bases unmatched. The CDR3 has 17 residues. This CDR3 is CASSIVLLADFYNEQFF. For the CDR3, the DNA is TGTGCCAGTAGTATAGTCCTCCTAGCGGACTTTTACAATGAGCAGTTCTTC.

The chain is built from TRBV5-8 and TRBJ1-1; possibly TRBD1 for D (6 bases). Per the germline V gene, CDR1 is SGHTS and CDR2 is YDEGEE. This CDR3 is 15 amino acids long. V lost 2 bases, J lost 4 bases, and 15 bases lay in between. CDR3 DNA sequence: TGTGCCAGCAGCTTAGCGGGGGCGCAGGGCACTGAAGCTTTCTTT. As protein: CASSLAGAQGTEAFF.

CDR3 amino acids: CASRYFGQGNTEAFF. The DNA for the CDR3 is TGTGCCAGCAGGTACTTTGGACAGGGAAACACTGAAGCTTTCTTT. This chain connects TRBV2 to TRBJ1-1; 8 nucleotides agree with TRBD1. Germline V gene lookup returns CDR1 SNHLY and CDR2 FYNNEI. The CDR3 has 15 residues. V shed 6 bases and J 2 bases; nucleotides not matched to a gene: 8. The full variable domain, in which reference TRBV2 and TRBJ1-1 provide the parts outside the CDR3, is EPEVTQTPSHQVTQMGQEVILRCVPISNHLYFYWYRQILGQKVEFLVSFYNNEISEKSEIFDDQFSVERPDGSNFTLKIRSTKLEDSAMYFCASRYFGQGNTEAFFGQGTRLTVV.

The rearrangement joins TRBV18 to TRBJ2-1; weak D call: TRBD1 (5 bases). CDR1 and CDR2 (germline): KGHSH, LQKENI. The CDR3 is made up of 15 amino acids. Trimming cost V 2 bases and J 1 base, with 9 bases left between them. CDR3 sequence (DNA): TGTGCCAGCTCACCAGCTCAGGGTTCCTACAATGAGCAGTTCTTC. Its protein is CASSPAQGSYNEQFF.

The chain carries TRBV24-1 and TRBJ2-1; 8 bases line up with TRBD2. This CDR3 contains 16 residues. Trimming at V came to 3 bases and at J to 10 bases, leaving 13 bases not matched to a gene. Per germline, CDR1 KGHDR and CDR2 SFDVKD. This CDR3 is CATSDLTSVGGGEQFF. Written as DNA, the CDR3 is TGTGCCACCAGTGATCTGACTAGCGTGGGCGGAGGGGAGCAGTTCTTC.

The chain uses TRBV7-9 and TRBJ2-7; a weak D match, TRBD2 (7 bases). CDR3 size: 15 residues. The V gene lost 6 bases and the J gene lost 9 bases, with 24 bases spanning the gap. The V gene's germline CDR1 is SEHNR and CDR2 FQNEAQ (reference sequence). The CDR3 spells CASRPRGGGVLWQYF. DNA of the CDR3: TGTGCCAGCAGGCCGCGAGGGGGGGGCGTCCTGTGGCAGTACTTC. Drawing the rest from reference TRBV7-9 and TRBJ2-7, the complete variable domain is DTGVSQNPRHKITKRGQNVTFRCDPISEHNRLYWYRQTLGQGPEFLTYFQNEAQLEKSRLLSDRFSAERPKGSFSTLEIQRTEQGDSAMYLCASRPRGGGVLWQYFGPGTRLTVT.

The chain is built from TRBV6-2 or TRBV6-3 and TRBJ2-7; D is uncertain. The CDR3 loop spans 13 amino acids. Germline V gives CDR1 MNHEY, CDR2 SVGEGT. The V and J ends lost 4 bases and 0 bases respectively, with 7 bases between them. This chain's CDR3 is CASSSRYSYEQYF. Written as DNA, the CDR3 is TGTGCCAGCAGTTCGAGGTACTCCTACGAGCAGTACTTC.

The genes are TRBV3-1 (or the pseudogene TRBV3-2) and TRBJ2-7; TRBD1 matches at 7 bases. CDR3 length equals 15 residues. Unmatched junction bases numbered 7, after V lost 3 bases and J lost 2 bases. CDR1 LGHDT and CDR2 YNNKEL come from the germline V gene (reference sequence). CDR3 loop: CASSHPRQGTYEQYF. The CDR3 DNA reads as TGTGCCAGCAGCCACCCTCGACAGGGCACCTACGAGCAGTACTTC.

The chain is built from TRBV28 and TRBJ1-1; D not resolved. Germline V CDR1 and CDR2: MDHEN, SYDVKM. The CDR3 has 15 amino acids. Trimming took off 3 bases at V and 3 bases at J, with 14 bases between the two ends. CDR3 nucleotide sequence: TGTGCCAGCAGTTTTTCGGGGTTTTTGGACACTGAAGCTTTCTTT. It specifies CASSFSGFLDTEAFF.

V and J are TRBV7-9 and TRBJ1-4; maybe TRBD1 (6 bases). Germline-derived CDR1 and CDR2 are SEHNR and FQNEAQ (reference sequence). The V and J ends lost 1 base and 10 bases respectively, with 7 bases between them. The CDR3 has 12 amino acids. DNA of the CDR3: TGTGCCAGCAGCTTAGAAGGGGGAAAACTGTTTTTT. It is translated as CASSLEGGKLFF.

The CDR3 loop is CASSLGVRRNQETQYF. The CDR3 region has the DNA TGTGCCAGCAGCTTGGGGGTCAGGCGAAATCAAGAGACCCAGTACTTC. The J gene is TRBJ2-5, the V gene TRBV5-4; D uncertain. Germline values: CDR1 SGHNT, CDR2 YYREEE (reference sequence). CDR3 length: 16 amino acids. V was clipped by 0 bases and J by 2 bases, with 14 bases between them.

The chain recombines TRBV5-1 with TRBJ1-2, with 10 nucleotides matching TRBD1. CDR1 and CDR2 (germline): SGHRS, YFSETQ. V shed 6 bases, J shed 8 bases, and the junction held 7 bases outside the gene matches. The CDR3 totals 13 residues. CDR3 in DNA: TGCGCCAGCACCGGGACAGGGGCCCGCGGCTACACCTTC. Amino acids: CASTGTGARGYTF.

The chain joins TRBV7-2 to TRBJ2-3, with D maybe TRBD2 (7 bases). V was clipped by 5 bases and J by 6 bases, with 15 bases between them. This CDR3 spans 14 amino acids. The germline V gene has CDR1 SGHTA and CDR2 FQGNSA. The CDR3 is CASSEEGGRDTQYF. For the CDR3, the DNA is TGTGCCAGCAGCGAGGAGGGGGGGCGGGATACGCAGTATTTT.

This clone occurred once. The chain combines TRBV28 with TRBJ2-5; a weak D match, TRBD1 (5 bases). Trimming removed 4 bases from V and 4 bases from J, with 10 bases in between. CDR3 length: 13 amino acids. Germline V gives CDR1 MDHEN, CDR2 SYDVKM. The DNA for the CDR3 is TGTGCCAGCAGTTCCTCTCAGGGAGAGACCCAGTACTTC. It encodes CASSSSQGETQYF.

The V and J genes are TRBV20-1 and TRBJ1-5; possible D gene TRBD1, 5 bases. CDR1 is DFQATT and CDR2 is SNEGSKA in the germline V gene (reference sequence). The CDR3 contains 13 residues. Trimming shortened V by 3 bases and J by 3 bases, and 9 bases separated the two germline ends. The CDR3 spells CSASLGPNQPQHF. As DNA, the CDR3 is TGCAGTGCTAGTTTGGGGCCCAATCAGCCCCAGCATTTT.

The genes are TRBV6-5 and TRBJ1-2; 9 bases map to TRBD1. CDR1 is MNHEY and CDR2 is SVGAGI in the germline V gene. After removal of 8 bases from V and 8 bases from J, the junction contained 12 bases not matched to a gene. This CDR3 is 14 amino acids long. The DNA of the CDR3 is TGTGCCAGCGGGGCTCAACAGGGGGCGCCGGGCTACACCTTC. Its protein product is CASGAQQGAPGYTF.